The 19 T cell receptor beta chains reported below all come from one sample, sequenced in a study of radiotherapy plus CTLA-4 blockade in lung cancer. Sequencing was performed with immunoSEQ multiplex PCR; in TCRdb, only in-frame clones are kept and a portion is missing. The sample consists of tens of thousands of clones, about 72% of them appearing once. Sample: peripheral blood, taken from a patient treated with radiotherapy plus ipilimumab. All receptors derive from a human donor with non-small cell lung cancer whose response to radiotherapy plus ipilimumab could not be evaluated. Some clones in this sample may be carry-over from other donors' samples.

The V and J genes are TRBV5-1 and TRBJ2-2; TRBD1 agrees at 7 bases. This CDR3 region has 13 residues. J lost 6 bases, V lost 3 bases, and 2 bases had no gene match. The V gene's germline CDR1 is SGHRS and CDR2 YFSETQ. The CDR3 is CASSSQGAGELFF. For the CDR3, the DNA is TGCGCCAGCAGCTCGCAGGGGGCCGGGGAGCTGTTTTTT.

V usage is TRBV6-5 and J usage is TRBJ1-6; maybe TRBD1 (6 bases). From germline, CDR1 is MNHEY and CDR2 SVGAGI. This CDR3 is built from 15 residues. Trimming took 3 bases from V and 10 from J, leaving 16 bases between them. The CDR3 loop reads CASSYDGQYNSPLHF. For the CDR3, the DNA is TGTGCCAGCAGTTATGATGGACAGTACAACTCACCCCTCCACTTT.

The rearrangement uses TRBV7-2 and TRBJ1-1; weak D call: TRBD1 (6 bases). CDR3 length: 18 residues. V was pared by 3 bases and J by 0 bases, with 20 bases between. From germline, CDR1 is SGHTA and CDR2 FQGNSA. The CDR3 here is CASSLGASRGLMNTEAFF. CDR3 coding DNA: TGTGCCAGCAGCTTGGGGGCTTCGAGAGGGTTAATGAACACTGAAGCTTTCTTT.

The CDR3 is CASSLNYGENSPLHF. The CDR3 DNA follows: TGCGCCAGCAGCTTGAACTACGGTGAGAATTCACCCCTCCACTTT. The rearrangement joins TRBV5-1 to TRBJ1-6; no firm D call. CDR3 length equals 15 residues. V was pared by 1 base and J by 7 bases, with 12 bases between. Germline V gene data show CDR1 as SGHRS and CDR2 as YFSETQ.

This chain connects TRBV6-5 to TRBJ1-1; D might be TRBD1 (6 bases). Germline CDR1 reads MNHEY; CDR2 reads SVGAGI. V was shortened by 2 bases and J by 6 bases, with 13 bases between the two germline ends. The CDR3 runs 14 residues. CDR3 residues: CASSYRYRAAEAFF. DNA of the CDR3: TGTGCCAGCAGTTACCGCTACAGGGCTGCTGAAGCTTTCTTT.

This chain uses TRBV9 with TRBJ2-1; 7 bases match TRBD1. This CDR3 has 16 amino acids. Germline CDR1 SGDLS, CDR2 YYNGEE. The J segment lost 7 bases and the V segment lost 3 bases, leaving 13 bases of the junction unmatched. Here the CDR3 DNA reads TGTGCCAGCAGCGCGCAGACAGGGAACTACGCTAATGAGCAGTTCTTC. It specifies CASSAQTGNYANEQFF.

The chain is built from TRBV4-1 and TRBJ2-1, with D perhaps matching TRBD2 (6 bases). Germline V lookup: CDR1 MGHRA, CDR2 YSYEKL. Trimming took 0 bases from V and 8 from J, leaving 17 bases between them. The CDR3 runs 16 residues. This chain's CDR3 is CASSQDEEGFSDEQFF. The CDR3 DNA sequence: TGCGCCAGCAGCCAAGATGAGGAGGGATTTTCAGATGAGCAGTTCTTC.

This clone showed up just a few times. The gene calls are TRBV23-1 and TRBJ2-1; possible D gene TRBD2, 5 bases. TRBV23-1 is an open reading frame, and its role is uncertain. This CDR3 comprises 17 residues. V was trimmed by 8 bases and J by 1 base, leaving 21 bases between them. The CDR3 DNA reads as TGCGCCAGCGGATGGCTGTCTCCCCGGAGGTCCTACAATGAGCAGTTCTTC. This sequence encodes CASGWLSPRRSYNEQFF.

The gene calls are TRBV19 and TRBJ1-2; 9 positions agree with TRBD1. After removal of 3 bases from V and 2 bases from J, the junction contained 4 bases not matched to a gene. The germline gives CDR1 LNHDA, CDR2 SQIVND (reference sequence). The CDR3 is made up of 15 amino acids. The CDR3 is CASSIRQGGNYGYTF. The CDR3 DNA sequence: TGTGCCAGTAGTATTCGACAGGGGGGGAACTATGGCTACACCTTC.

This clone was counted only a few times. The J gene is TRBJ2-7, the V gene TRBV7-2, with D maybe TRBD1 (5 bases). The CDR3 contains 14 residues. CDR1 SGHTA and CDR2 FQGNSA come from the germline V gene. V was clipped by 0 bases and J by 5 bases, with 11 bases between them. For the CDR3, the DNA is TGTGCCAGCAGCTTAGCCAGGGCATGGGACGAGCAGTACTTC. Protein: CASSLARAWDEQYF.

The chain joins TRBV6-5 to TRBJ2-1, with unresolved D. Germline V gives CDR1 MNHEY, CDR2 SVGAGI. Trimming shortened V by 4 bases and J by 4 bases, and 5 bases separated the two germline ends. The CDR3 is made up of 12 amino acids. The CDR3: CASSSTYNEQFF. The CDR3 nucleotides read TGTGCCAGCAGTTCCACTTACAATGAGCAGTTCTTC.

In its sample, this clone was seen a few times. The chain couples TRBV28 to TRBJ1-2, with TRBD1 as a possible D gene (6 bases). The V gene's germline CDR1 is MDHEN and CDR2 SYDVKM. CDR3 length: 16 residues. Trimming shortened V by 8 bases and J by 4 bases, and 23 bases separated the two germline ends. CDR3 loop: CASLVGWGRRSYGYTF. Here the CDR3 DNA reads TGTGCCAGCCTGGTGGGGTGGGGGCGCCGGAGCTATGGCTACACCTTC.

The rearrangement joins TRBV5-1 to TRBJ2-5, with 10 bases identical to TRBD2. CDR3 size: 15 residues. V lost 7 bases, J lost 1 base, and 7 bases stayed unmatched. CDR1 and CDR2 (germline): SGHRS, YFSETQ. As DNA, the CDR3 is TGCGCCAGCGGCCTTGGGACTAGCGCCCAAGAGACCCAGTACTTC. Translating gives CASGLGTSAQETQYF. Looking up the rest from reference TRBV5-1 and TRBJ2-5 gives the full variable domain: KAGVTQTPRYLIKTRGQQVTLSCSPISGHRSVSWYQQTPGQGLQFLFEYFSETQRNKGNFPGRFSGRQFSNSRSEMNVSTLELGDSALYLCASGLGTSAQETQYFGPGTRLLVL.

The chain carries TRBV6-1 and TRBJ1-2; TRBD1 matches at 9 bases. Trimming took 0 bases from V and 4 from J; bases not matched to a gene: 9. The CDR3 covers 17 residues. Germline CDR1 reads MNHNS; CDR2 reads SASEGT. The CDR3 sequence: CASSEATDRGTLYGYTF. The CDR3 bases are TGTGCCAGCAGTGAAGCAACGGACAGGGGAACCCTCTATGGCTACACCTTC.

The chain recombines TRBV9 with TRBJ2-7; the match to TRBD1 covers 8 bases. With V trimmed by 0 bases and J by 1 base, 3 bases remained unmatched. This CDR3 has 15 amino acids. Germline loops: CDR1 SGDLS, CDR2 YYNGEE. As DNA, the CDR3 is TGTGCCAGCAGCGTAGGAACAGGGGGGTCCTACGAGCAGTACTTC. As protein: CASSVGTGGSYEQYF.

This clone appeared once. In DNA form, the CDR3 reads TGCGCCAGCAGCTCCCGGGGACTAGCGGGGGGTCCCTCCTACGAGCAGTACTTC. Its translation is CASSSRGLAGGPSYEQYF. The chain has TRBV5-1 and TRBJ2-7; 15 positions match TRBD2. This CDR3 region has 18 residues. V shed 3 bases and J 0 bases; nucleotides not matched to a gene: 7. Germline CDR1 SGHRS, CDR2 YFSETQ.

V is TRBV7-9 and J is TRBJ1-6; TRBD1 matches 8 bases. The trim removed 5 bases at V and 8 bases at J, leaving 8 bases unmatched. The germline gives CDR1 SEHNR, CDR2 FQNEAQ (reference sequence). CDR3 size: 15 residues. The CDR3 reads CASSPRDRFDSPLHF. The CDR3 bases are TGTGCCAGCAGCCCCCGGGACAGGTTTGATTCACCCCTCCACTTT.

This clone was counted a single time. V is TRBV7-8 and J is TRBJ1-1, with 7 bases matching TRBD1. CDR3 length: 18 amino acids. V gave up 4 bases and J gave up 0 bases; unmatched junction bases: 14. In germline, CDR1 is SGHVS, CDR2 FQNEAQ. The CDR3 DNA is TGTGCCAGCAGCTCCCACCCGACAGGGACCAGCATGAACACTGAAGCTTTCTTT. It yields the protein CASSSHPTGTSMNTEAFF.

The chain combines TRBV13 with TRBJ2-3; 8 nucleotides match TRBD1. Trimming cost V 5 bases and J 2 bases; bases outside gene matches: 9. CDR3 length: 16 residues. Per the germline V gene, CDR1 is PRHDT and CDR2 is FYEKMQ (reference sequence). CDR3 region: CASSRDRTGNTDTQYF. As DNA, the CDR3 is TGTGCCAGCAGCAGGGACAGGACAGGGAACACAGATACGCAGTATTTT.